The T cell receptor (beta chain) under discussion was sequenced for a study of blood T cell repertoires in COVID-19. Study-wide background: The United States, Italy and Spain supplied acute and convalescent COVID-19 samples. T cells, B-cell-depleted T cells, or PBMCs supplied cDNA or gDNA.

Original data processing: From reference gene primer amplification, estimates of nucleated cell counts were derived. Clones were read by immunoSEQ multiplex PCR, and TCRdb kept only the in-frame ones, dropping some. V and J calls and clone size come straight from that table; D and trimming were deduced from the DNA. The data contain around 350,000 clones, approximately 86% of them singletons. This sequence was found in a human donor in a cohort sampled during active COVID-19. The sequenced sample consisted of peripheral blood.

CDR3 in DNA: TGTGCCAGCAGCCGTATTAGCGGGTACGGCGGTGAGCAGTTCTTC. It specifies CASSRISGYGGEQFF. The rearrangement joins TRBV9 to TRBJ2-1; TRBD2 agrees at 7 bases. This CDR3 has 15 residues. With 4 bases clipped from V and 9 bases from J, the junction kept 13 bases outside the gene matches. From germline, CDR1 is SGDLS and CDR2 YYNGEE. Filled out from reference TRBV9 and TRBJ2-1, the complete variable domain reads DSGVTQTPKHLITATGQRVTLRCSPRSGDLSVYWYQQSLDQGLQFLIQYYNGEERAKGNILERFSAQQFPDLHSELNLSSLELGDSALYFCASSRISGYGGEQFFGPGTRLTVL.